Presented here are 25 T cell receptor beta chains from one specimen sequenced in a study of identical twins. Each CDR3 protein is one row after TCRdb ran MiXCR on the 5' RACE reads. The sample holds 350,000 to 600,000 distinct CDR3 sequences, approximately 15% seen once. This same sample was also taken into another study, of yellow fever vaccine responses in identical twins.

Sequencing was performed on CD4+ T cells sorted from blood. The receptors come from a woman under 30 in good health.

The CDR3 coding sequence is TGCAGCGTTAACTGGGACTTATACAATGAGCAGTTCTTC. Protein: CSVNWDLYNEQFF. The chain links TRBV29-1 to TRBJ2-1, with a weak D call TRBD2 (6 bases). Per the germline V gene, CDR1 is SQVTM and CDR2 is ANQGSEA. This CDR3 has 13 residues. V lost 5 bases to trimming and J lost 4 bases, with 12 bases between them.

This clonotype was seen at least ten times. V and J are TRBV3-1 and TRBJ2-7; D uncertain. The V gene lost 2 bases and the J gene lost 6 bases, with 11 bases spanning the gap. This CDR3 region has 13 residues. Germline V lookup: CDR1 LGHDT, CDR2 YNNKEL (reference sequence). DNA of the CDR3: TGTGCCAGCAGCCAATACATGTCGGTCGAGCAGTACTTC. This gives the protein CASSQYMSVEQYF.

This clonotype was counted a few times. This chain uses TRBV7-3 with TRBJ2-1; tentatively, D is TRBD2 (6 bases). Germline lookup yields CDR1 SGHTA and CDR2 FQGTGA. V was clipped by 4 bases and J by 9 bases, with 13 bases between them. The length of the CDR3 is 13 residues. CDR3 bases: TGTGCCAGCAGCTCACCTAAGGGAGGTGAGCAGTTCTTC. Its protein product is CASSSPKGGEQFF.

This clonotype came up many times. The rearrangement joins TRBV18 to TRBJ1-1, with D hard to call. The germline V gene encodes CDR1 KGHSH and CDR2 LQKENI. CDR3 length: 16 amino acids. V lost 2 bases to trimming and J lost 2 bases, with 15 bases between them. The CDR3 here is CASSPNGDLANTEAFF. As DNA, the CDR3 is TGTGCCAGCTCACCAAACGGGGATCTGGCAAACACTGAAGCTTTCTTT.

This clonotype was seen a few times. The genes are TRBV11-2 and TRBJ2-1; no firm D call. The CDR3 is made up of 12 amino acids. The V end lost 3 bases, the J end lost 11 bases, and 11 bases lay between the germline ends. Germline loops: CDR1 SGHAT, CDR2 FQNNGV. The CDR3 DNA follows: TGTGCCAGCAGCTTGGTTCGGCGGAAGCAGTTCTTC. Translating it yields CASSLVRRKQFF.

This clonotype was seen repeatedly, ten times or more. V gene TRBV12-3 or TRBV12-4 combines with J gene TRBJ2-1; D is uncertain. The ends were cut back, 5 bases at V and 0 bases at J, with 14 bases in the middle. The CDR3 covers 16 residues. CDR3 coding DNA: TGTGCCAGCAGTCCCTTATCAGGTTACTCCTACAATGAGCAGTTCTTC. Translated: CASSPLSGYSYNEQFF.

This chain links TRBV2 with TRBJ2-2; tentatively, D is TRBD2 (5 bases). V shed 2 bases and J shed 6 bases, with 16 bases lying between them. This CDR3 spans 16 amino acids. Germline V gene lookup returns CDR1 SNHLY and CDR2 FYNNEI. CDR3 nucleotides: TGTGCCAGCAGTGAACGGGAACTGAGGTTCCCCGGGGAGCTGTTTTTT. Protein product: CASSERELRFPGELFF.

This clonotype showed up just a few times. The chain links TRBV12-3 or TRBV12-4 to TRBJ1-5; D unresolved. Deletions cut 6 bases from V and 2 bases from J, with 11 bases between. The CDR3 contains 14 residues. DNA of the CDR3: TGTGCCAGCAGGGCCCGGAGGGGCAATCAGCCCCAGCATTTT. Amino acid sequence: CASRARRGNQPQHF.

The genes are TRBV7-2 and TRBJ2-5; D is unresolved. The length of the CDR3 is 13 residues. From germline, CDR1 is SGHTA and CDR2 FQGNSA. V lost 5 bases and J 1 base, leaving 8 bases between the germline ends. Here the CDR3 reads CASSPPPQETQYF. CDR3 coding DNA: TGTGCCAGCAGCCCTCCTCCCCAAGAGACCCAGTACTTC.

The sample holds a few counts of this clonotype. This rearrangement joins TRBV5-1 to TRBJ2-3; 8 positions agree with TRBD2. The trim removed 4 bases at V and 1 base at J, leaving 5 bases unmatched. The length of the CDR3 is 15 residues. Per germline, CDR1 SGHRS and CDR2 YFSETQ. CDR3 residues: CASSPPLAGTDTQYF. The CDR3 nucleotides read TGCGCCAGCAGCCCCCCACTAGCGGGCACAGATACGCAGTATTTT.

This clonotype came up a few times. J is TRBJ1-2 and V is TRBV6-1, with 9 bases lining up with TRBD1. Germline trimming cut 8 bases from V and 3 bases from J; bases unmatched to any gene: 19. CDR1 is MNHNS, CDR2 SASEGT, per germline. This CDR3 spans 18 amino acids. CDR3 nucleotide sequence: TGTGCCAGCGTGAACCGGGACAGGGTTCTAGGGGCTCACTATGGCTACACCTTC. The encoded protein is CASVNRDRVLGAHYGYTF.

V gene TRBV18 combines with J gene TRBJ2-5; 9 bases fit TRBD2. The ends lost 5 bases at V and 5 bases at J; junction bases unmatched: 3. Germline V gene data show CDR1 as KGHSH and CDR2 as LQKENI. CDR3 length: 13 amino acids. DNA of the CDR3: TGTGCCAGCTCAGTAGGACTAGCGGAGACCCAGTACTTC. It encodes CASSVGLAETQYF.

The gene calls are TRBV10-3 and TRBJ2-7, with D tentatively TRBD2 (6 bases). The germline V and J ends were trimmed by 8 bases and 1 base, with 12 bases remaining between them. Germline V gene data show CDR1 as ENHRY and CDR2 as SYGVKD. The CDR3 covers 13 residues. The CDR3 DNA follows: TGTGCCATCCGACGACTAGGTTCCTACGAGCAGTACTTC. This sequence encodes CAIRRLGSYEQYF.

The V gene is TRBV7-2, the J gene TRBJ2-3; TRBD2 aligns across 12 bases. Germline CDR1 and CDR2: SGHTA and FQGNSA. The CDR3 has 15 amino acids. The V gene end was trimmed by 4 bases and the J gene end by 4 bases; junction bases not matched to a gene: 3. CDR3 protein: CASSSTSGGADTQYF. CDR3 DNA sequence: TGTGCCAGCAGCTCGACTAGCGGGGGTGCAGATACGCAGTATTTT.

This chain uses TRBV6-1 with TRBJ2-1, with D possibly matching TRBD2 (7 bases). CDR1 MNHNS and CDR2 SASEGT come from the germline V gene. The V gene lost 11 bases and the J gene lost 4 bases, with 15 bases spanning the gap. The CDR3 consists of 13 residues. The CDR3 loop is CASRGAGYNEQFF. For the CDR3, the DNA is TGTGCCTCCCGGGGGGCCGGGTACAATGAGCAGTTCTTC.

This clonotype was seen a few times. V and J are TRBV27 and TRBJ2-2; the D call may be TRBD1 or TRBD2 (5 bases each). Per germline, CDR1 MNHEY and CDR2 SMNVEV (reference sequence). This CDR3 has 18 residues. Trimming cost V 3 bases and J 0 bases, with 17 bases left between them. The CDR3 loop is CASSLIGGRNTNTGELFF. The CDR3 nucleotides read TGTGCCAGCAGTTTGATTGGGGGACGAAATACGAACACCGGGGAGCTGTTTTTT.

The rearrangement links TRBV7-9 to TRBJ2-7; D gene uncertain. The V end was cut by 1 base, the J end by 3 bases, with 13 bases between. The CDR3 extends over 15 amino acids. The V gene's germline CDR1 is SEHNR and CDR2 FQNEAQ (reference sequence). The CDR3 loop reads CASSLGSTADYEQYF. The CDR3 bases are TGTGCCAGCAGCTTAGGGTCGACTGCAGACTACGAGCAGTACTTC.

The chain has TRBV3-1 and TRBJ2-7, with D tentatively TRBD1 (6 bases). Germline-derived CDR1 and CDR2 are LGHDT and YNNKEL (reference sequence). CDR3 length: 17 amino acids. V lost 5 bases to trimming and J lost 2 bases, with 22 bases between them. The CDR3 region is CASSWRTLGAQTYEQYF. CDR3 DNA sequence: TGTGCCAGCAGCTGGAGGACCCTGGGGGCCCAAACCTACGAGCAGTACTTC.

This clonotype was counted only a few times. The DNA of the CDR3 is TGTGCCATCAGTGAGTCGAGGACAGGGGGCAAAGTAAACATTCAGTACTTC. As protein: CAISESRTGGKVNIQYF. The rearrangement links TRBV10-3 to TRBJ2-4; TRBD1 aligns across 11 bases. V lost 0 bases to trimming and J lost 6 bases; unmatched junction nucleotides: 7. The CDR3 contains 17 residues. Germline values: CDR1 ENHRY, CDR2 SYGVKD.

This chain uses TRBV7-2 with TRBJ2-3, with D perhaps matching TRBD1 (7 bases). V was pared by 1 base and J by 6 bases, with 20 bases between. CDR1 is SGHTA and CDR2 is FQGNSA in the germline V gene. This CDR3 region has 17 residues. The CDR3 DNA reads as TGTGCCAGCAGCTTAGTGTCGGGCAGGGGGGCGAGGGATACGCAGTATTTT. Translation gives CASSLVSGRGARDTQYF.

The rearrangement joins TRBV4-2 to TRBJ2-7; 9 bases agree with TRBD1. The germline V gene encodes CDR1 LGHNA and CDR2 YNFKEQ. The trim removed 0 bases at V and 3 bases at J, leaving 6 bases unmatched. CDR3 length equals 16 residues. The CDR3 region is CASSQDLGQGIYEQYF. The CDR3 DNA follows: TGTGCCAGCAGCCAAGATCTTGGACAGGGGATCTACGAGCAGTACTTC.

The V and J genes are TRBV7-2 and TRBJ2-1; TRBD1 is a possible D gene (5 bases). The CDR3 is 14 residues long. Germline CDR1 SGHTA, CDR2 FQGNSA. V lost 5 bases and J 4 bases, leaving 12 bases between the germline ends. Here the CDR3 reads CASSLQTEYNEQFF. The DNA for the CDR3 is TGTGCCAGCAGCCTACAGACAGAATACAATGAGCAGTTCTTC.

This clonotype has more than one count but fewer than ten. The chain links TRBV5-1 to TRBJ2-3; D not resolved. CDR3 length: 14 amino acids. Trimming took off 0 bases at V and 2 bases at J, with 7 bases between the two ends. CDR1 is SGHRS and CDR2 is YFSETQ in the germline V gene. The CDR3 DNA reads as TGCGCCAGCAGCTTGGCCGTTAACACAGATACGCAGTATTTT. Translating it yields CASSLAVNTDTQYF.

The chain uses TRBV9 and TRBJ1-5, with D unclear. Germline lookup yields CDR1 SGDLS and CDR2 YYNGEE. V lost 0 bases to trimming and J lost 0 bases, with 7 bases between them. CDR3 size: 15 residues. DNA of the CDR3: TGTGCCAGCAGCGTAGGGACGGGTAGCAATCAGCCCCAGCATTTT. It yields the protein CASSVGTGSNQPQHF.

This clonotype was counted a few times. The chain carries TRBV12-3 or TRBV12-4 and TRBJ2-3, with TRBD2 as a possible D gene (5 bases). V was shortened by 2 bases and J by 4 bases, with 16 bases between the two germline ends. The CDR3 runs 16 residues. CDR3 nucleotide sequence: TGTGCCAGCAGTTTACGTGGTAGCGTCGTTGCAGATACGCAGTATTTT. Translated: CASSLRGSVVADTQYF.